The 18 T cell receptor beta chains listed next were all sequenced from one sample in a study of shared clonotypes between healthy human individuals. CD45RO-negative cells were positively selected for CCR7, leaving out terminally differentiated effector memory CD45RA+ cells. Here immunoSEQ multiplex PCR was the method, and the copy in TCRdb shows in-frame clones only, minus some. Found here are roughly 1,800,000 clones, about 95% of them singletons; the top ten hold more than 0.95%. The specimen sequenced was naive CD8+ T cells sorted from blood. The origin of the receptors is a young man in good health.

As concerns this clone: Other DNA sequences within the sample encode an identical CDR3. This rearrangement joins TRBV11-2 to TRBJ2-2; D is unresolved. The V gene lost 1 base and the J gene lost 3 bases, with 6 bases spanning the gap. The CDR3 runs 14 residues. Germline V gene data show CDR1 as SGHAT and CDR2 as FQNNGV. The CDR3 DNA sequence: TGTGCCAGCAGCTTAGGCCTGGACACCGGGGAGCTGTTTTTT. The encoded protein is CASSLGLDTGELFF.

The chain couples TRBV7-2 to TRBJ2-7; weak D call: TRBD2 (5 bases). Germline V gene lookup returns CDR1 SGHTA and CDR2 FQGNSA. V was clipped by 5 bases and J by 6 bases, with 14 bases between them. The CDR3 extends over 13 amino acids. CDR3 bases: TGTGCCAGCAGCGAACTAACTAGTTCCGAGCAGTACTTC. Protein sequence: CASSELTSSEQYF.

The chain carries TRBV5-4 and TRBJ2-2, with 8 bases aligning to TRBD2. Germline V CDR1 and CDR2: SGHNT, YYREEE (reference sequence). The CDR3 sequence is 16 residues long. Germline trimming cut 0 bases from V and 4 bases from J; bases unmatched to any gene: 5. The CDR3 protein is CASSLGLAGLTGELFF. The CDR3 DNA follows: TGTGCCAGCAGCTTGGGTCTAGCGGGCCTCACCGGGGAGCTGTTTTTT.

In DNA, the CDR3 is TGTGCCAGCAGCCAAGACACAGGGGGCCAAGCCAAAAACATTCAGTACTTC. Protein sequence: CASSQDTGGQAKNIQYF. The chain links TRBV7-9 to TRBJ2-4, with 9 bases identical to TRBD1. Per the germline V gene, CDR1 is SEHNR and CDR2 is FQNEAQ (reference sequence). The junction had 8 bases not matched to a gene; V was cut back by 5 bases and J by 0 bases. The CDR3 consists of 17 residues. Full variable domain (missing parts from reference TRBV7-9 and TRBJ2-4): DTGVSQNPRHKITKRGQNVTFRCDPISEHNRLYWYRQTLGQGPEFLTYFQNEAQLEKSRLLSDRFSAERPKGSFSTLEIQRTEQGDSAMYLCASSQDTGGQAKNIQYFGAGTRLSVL.

CDR3 region: CSAVSTEAFF. CDR3 coding DNA: TGCAGTGCTGTGTCCACTGAAGCTTTCTTT. The chain uses TRBV20-1 and TRBJ1-1; D is ambiguous. Trimming took off 5 bases at V and 4 bases at J, with 5 bases between the two ends. This CDR3 has 10 amino acids. Germline CDR1 DFQATT, CDR2 SNEGSKA (reference sequence).

This chain joins TRBV7-9 and TRBJ2-1; 16 bases line up with TRBD2. Looked up from germline, CDR1 is SEHNR and CDR2 is FQNEAQ (reference sequence). V was clipped by 5 bases and J by 4 bases; unmatched bases: 8. The CDR3 extends over 18 amino acids. CDR3 DNA sequence: TGTGCCAGCAGCGTGGGACTAGCGGGAGGGTTCTCATACAATGAGCAGTTCTTC. Amino acids: CASSVGLAGGFSYNEQFF. Drawing the rest from reference TRBV7-9 and TRBJ2-1, the complete variable domain is DTGVSQNPRHKITKRGQNVTFRCDPISEHNRLYWYRQTLGQGPEFLTYFQNEAQLEKSRLLSDRFSAERPKGSFSTLEIQRTEQGDSAMYLCASSVGLAGGFSYNEQFFGPGTRLTVL.

The gene calls are TRBV7-9 and TRBJ2-5; 7 bases line up with TRBD1. This CDR3 has 12 residues. With 11 bases clipped from V and 3 bases from J, the junction kept 6 bases outside the gene matches. CDR1 and CDR2 from the germline V gene are SEHNR and FQNEAQ (reference sequence). CDR3 loop: CACAGTEETQYF. As DNA, the CDR3 is TGTGCCTGCGCCGGGACAGAAGAGACCCAGTACTTC.

This clone was found once. The chain carries TRBV11-2 and TRBJ2-7; the D gene could be TRBD1 or TRBD2 (7 bases each). V gave up 0 bases and J gave up 4 bases, with 22 bases separating them. The CDR3 covers 18 residues. The germline V gene encodes CDR1 SGHAT and CDR2 FQNNGV. The CDR3 DNA reads TGTGCCAGCAGCTTAGACTCCCCTGACAGGGAGGGACTATACGAGCAGTACTTC. This codes for CASSLDSPDREGLYEQYF.

This clone appeared once. The rearrangement uses TRBV10-2 and TRBJ2-5; tentatively, D is TRBD1 (5 bases). The CDR3 length is 15 residues. Deletions cut 1 base from V and 2 bases from J, with 11 bases between. Per the germline V gene, CDR1 is WSHSY and CDR2 is SAAADI. The CDR3 here is CASSEFPTGQETQYF. Here the CDR3 DNA reads TGCGCCAGCAGTGAGTTCCCAACAGGTCAAGAGACCCAGTACTTC.

The rearrangement joins TRBV5-6 to TRBJ2-7, with TRBD1 matching 7 bases. In germline, CDR1 is SGHDT, CDR2 YYEEEE. The CDR3 length is 14 residues. V shed 3 bases and J 2 bases; nucleotides not matched to a gene: 5. The chain's CDR3 is CASSSTGRPYEQYF. DNA of the CDR3: TGTGCCAGCAGCTCGACAGGGCGCCCCTACGAGCAGTACTTC.

The rearrangement uses TRBV27 and TRBJ1-2; TRBD1 agrees at 9 bases. V shed 2 bases, J shed 8 bases, and the junction held 21 bases outside the gene matches. This CDR3 is built from 19 residues. Germline assignment: CDR1 MNHEY and CDR2 SMNVEV (reference sequence). The CDR3 coding sequence is TGTGCCAGCAGTTTAAGAGAGAGACCGGGACAGGGCCCTCTAGGAGGCTACACCTTC. Translating it yields CASSLRERPGQGPLGGYTF.

This clone was picked up one time. This chain connects TRBV7-6 to TRBJ2-1; 13 nucleotides align to TRBD2. V shed 1 base and J 8 bases; nucleotides not matched to a gene: 8. This CDR3 spans 17 amino acids. CDR1 and CDR2 from the germline V gene are SGHVS and FNYEAQ. The CDR3 region is CASSLDSGTSGTHEQFF. CDR3 sequence (DNA): TGTGCCAGCAGCTTAGATTCTGGGACTAGCGGGACCCATGAGCAGTTCTTC.

This clone was recorded once. This CDR3 is CATARLSTDTQYF. CDR3 in DNA: TGTGCCACCGCCAGGCTGAGCACAGATACGCAGTATTTT. V usage is TRBV19 and J usage is TRBJ2-3; D remains unclear. Germline V gene sequence: CDR1 LNHDA, CDR2 SQIVND (reference sequence). This CDR3 is 13 amino acids long. V lost 10 bases and J 0 bases, leaving 11 bases between the germline ends.

This clone has a single count. J is TRBJ2-2 and V is TRBV9; 8 positions agree with TRBD1. V dropped 4 bases and J dropped 5; count of bases not matched to a gene: 7. The CDR3 consists of 15 residues. CDR1 SGDLS and CDR2 YYNGEE come from the germline V gene. DNA for the CDR3: TGTGCCAGCAGCCCTTGGACAGGGAGTACCGGGGAGCTGTTTTTT. Protein product: CASSPWTGSTGELFF.

As to this clone: This may come from a read error, since a much larger clone is one base off. The chain is built from TRBV5-6 and TRBJ2-5, with 7 nucleotides matching TRBD2. CDR3 size: 14 residues. Per the germline V gene, CDR1 is SGHDT and CDR2 is YYEEEE. After removal of 2 bases from V and 3 bases from J, the junction contained 4 bases not matched to a gene. CDR3 coding DNA: TGTGCCAGCAGCTTCGGACTAGGGGAAGAGACCCAGTACTTC. Amino acid sequence: CASSFGLGEETQYF.

The chain carries TRBV19 and TRBJ1-2; D perhaps matches TRBD1 (5 bases). The ends were cut back, 6 bases at V and 3 bases at J, with 11 bases in the middle. The CDR3 sequence is 13 residues long. Germline CDR1 and CDR2: LNHDA and SQIVND (reference sequence). Here the CDR3 reads CASSPGADYGYTF. The CDR3 nucleotides read TGTGCCAGTAGCCCTGGGGCGGACTATGGCTACACCTTC.

This chain's CDR3 is CASSQVEGANGYTF. For the CDR3, the DNA is TGCGCCAGCAGCCAGGTGGAGGGGGCGAATGGCTACACCTTC. This sequence joins TRBV4-3 and TRBJ1-2; 7 nucleotides agree with TRBD1. The germline CDR1 and CDR2 sequences are LGHNA and YSLEER. The CDR3 runs 14 residues. The trim removed 3 bases at V and 6 bases at J, leaving 7 bases unmatched.

The CDR3 coding sequence is TGTGCCAGCAGTTTACTCGGTGGGACAGGGACCGGCGAGCAGTACTTC. Translated: CASSLLGGTGTGEQYF. J is TRBJ2-7 and V is TRBV27; 9 bases agree with TRBD1. Germline V gives CDR1 MNHEY, CDR2 SMNVEV (reference sequence). CDR3 size: 16 residues. V was clipped by 2 bases and J by 6 bases; unmatched bases: 11.